This T cell receptor (beta chain) was captured in a study of CD8+ T cells in alopecia areata. Findings of the study overall: Sequences from scalp samples also cover resident alphabeta T cells of normal skin. Scalp clonality, along with expanded CD8+ clones among the top 100, was significantly decreased by tofacitinib. Affected scalp, especially in alopecia totalis/universalis, had a higher clonality than normal scalp did.

Stated treatment: oral pan-JAK inhibitor, 5-10 mg twice daily. It was cDNA, reverse transcribed from extracted RNA, that served as the sequencing template. Repertoires were generated with immunoSEQ multiplex PCR, while TCRdb's copy carries only in-frame clones and drops some. The repertoire holds 200,000 to 250,000 clones, with 40% to 45% as singletons. Germline CDR1 reads SGHTA; CDR2 reads FQGNSA. Trimming shortened V by 1 base and J by 3 bases, and 13 bases separated the two germline ends. The CDR3 is made up of 16 amino acids. Comment on this clone: Its cognate antigen is unknown.

V is TRBV7-2 and J is TRBJ1-5, with TRBD1 as a possible D gene (5 bases). The sequenced sample was CD4+ T cells sorted from blood, obtained at approximately week 36, from a patient treated with tofacitinib. This sequence was found in a human donor with alopecia areata. CDR3 loop: CASSLGTPTLNQPQHF. In nucleotides, the CDR3 is TGTGCCAGCAGCTTAGGGACACCTACCCTCAATCAGCCCCAGCATTTT. The full variable domain, with the rest looked up from reference TRBV7-2 and TRBJ1-5, is GAGVSQSPSNKVTEKGKDVELRCDPISGHTALYWYRQSLGQGLEFLIYFQGNSAPDKSGLPSDRFSAERTGGSVSTLTIQRTQQEDSAVYLCASSLGTPTLNQPQHFGDGTRLSIL.